Here is one TCR beta chain with its context. No antigen is known for it. This specimen comes from a study of cytomegalovirus exposure and HLA in healthy donors. Findings of the study overall: Relative to equally common others, HLA-associated TCR beta chains showed greater clonal expansion in a later analysis. Cytomegalovirus-associated status was assigned to approximately 160 TCR beta chains.

This PCR relied on a set of 60 Vbeta primers and 13 Jbeta primers. Libraries were prepared by immunoSEQ multiplex PCR; TCRdb keeps only in-frame clonotypes and omits some of them. This table holds roughly 190,000 clones, over 65% found once. V was cut by 5 bases and J by 2 bases, with 22 bases left in between. CDR3 length: 17 amino acids. CDR1 SGHNT and CDR2 YYREEE come from the germline V gene (reference sequence). This sequence joins TRBV5-4 and TRBJ2-5; possibly TRBD2 for D (7 bases). This clonotype was sampled from a man aged 40-50 years in good health and CMV-seropositive. Sequencing used PBMCs. CDR3 nucleotides: TGTGCCAGCAGAAAGGGAGGGGGGGGTGGGGGGCAAGAGACCCAGTACTTC. Translation: CASRKGGGGGGQETQYF.